Sequencing of this T cell receptor beta chain was carried out in a study of T cell changes during pregnancy in multiple sclerosis (dated by TCRdb to between 2018 and 2021). The study in broad terms: The study looked at changes in the T cell repertoire across pregnancy in women with multiple sclerosis.

Preparation of the library involved the immunoSEQ multiplex PCR assay. The table was pulled from immuneACCESS by TCRdb, which kept in-frame rearrangements only. Such tables lose some clones; where checked, under half of the loss comes from unresolved V genes, and the rest has no known cause. Counted in this sample were approximately 30,000 clones; 90% of them appeared once. The ten largest clonotypes hold under 15% of the sample. As for this clone: Its binding antigen is unknown. The sample holds no much larger clone one base away, and base qualities are not on file.

CDR1 is given as MNHNS and CDR2 as SASEGT, both from the germline V gene. The CDR3 covers 13 residues, taking in both the cysteine and the phenylalanine. The retained sequence is limited to the CDR3, 39 bases, with the frame set at the first base. Trimming takes 1 base from V and 5 bases from J, and the germline ends sit 8 bases apart. The rearranged chain carries TRBV6-1 and TRBJ1-2; no D segment can be confidently identified. The receptor comes from a female donor with multiple sclerosis, enrolled in a pregnancy study. The input for sequencing was CD8+ T cells from peripheral blood mononuclear cells, taken in the first trimester of pregnancy. CDR3 loop: CASSEDPAYGYTF. The DNA sequence is as follows: TGTGCCAGCAGTGAAGATCCCGCGTATGGCTACACCTTC.